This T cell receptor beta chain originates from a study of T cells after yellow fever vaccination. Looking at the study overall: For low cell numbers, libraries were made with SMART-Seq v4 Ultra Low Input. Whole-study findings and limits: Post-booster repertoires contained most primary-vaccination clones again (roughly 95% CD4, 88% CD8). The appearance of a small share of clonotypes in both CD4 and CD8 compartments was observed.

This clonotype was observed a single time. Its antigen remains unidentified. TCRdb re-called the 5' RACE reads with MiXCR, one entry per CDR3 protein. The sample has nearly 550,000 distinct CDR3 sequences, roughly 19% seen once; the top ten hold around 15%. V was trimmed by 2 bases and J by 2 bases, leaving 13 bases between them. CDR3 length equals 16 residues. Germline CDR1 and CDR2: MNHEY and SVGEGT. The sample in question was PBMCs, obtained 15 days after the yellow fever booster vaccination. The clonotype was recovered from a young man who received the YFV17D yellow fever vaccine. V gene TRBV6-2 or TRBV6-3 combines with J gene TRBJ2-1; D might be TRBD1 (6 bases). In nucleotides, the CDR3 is TGTGCCAGCAGTTACCTCGACTCAGGGGCCTACAATGAGCAGTTCTTC. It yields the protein CASSYLDSGAYNEQFF.